The 15 T cell receptor beta chains listed next were all sequenced from one sample in a study of blood T cell repertoires in COVID-19 (dated by TCRdb to about 2020). The library came from the immunoSEQ multiplex PCR assay. The source is immuneACCESS, and TCRdb retained only in-frame sequences with V and J called. Part of the clones is not carried over; for the studies checked, unresolved V genes explain less than half of this, and the remainder is unexplained. The table for this sample lists some 290,000 clones; roughly 88% of them were counted only once. Jointly, the top ten make up roughly 2.1% of the sample. Sequencing used PBMCs or T cells enriched from blood (not recorded which). The receptors shown here come from a woman aged 40-49 years with acute COVID-19.

The gene calls are TRBV12-3 or TRBV12-4 and TRBJ2-5; possible D gene TRBD1, 6 bases. The ends were cut back, 6 bases at V and 9 bases at J, with 17 bases in the middle. The CDR3 sequence is 13 residues long. The CDR3 is CASSQQGSRAQYF. DNA for the CDR3: TGTGCCAGCAGCCAACAGGGTTCAAGGGCCCAGTACTTC.

As regards this clone: Distinct nucleotide sequences in the sample also encode this CDR3. The chain employs TRBV18 and TRBJ2-5; no definite D call. The CDR3 is 13 amino acids. Trimming stripped 2 bases from V and 1 base from J, with 5 bases between. In germline, CDR1 is KGHSH, CDR2 LQKENI. CDR3: CASSPGFQETQYF. The DNA for the CDR3 is TGTGCCAGCTCACCAGGCTTCCAAGAGACCCAGTACTTC.

This chain's CDR3 is CASSLGAVQGDTQYF. The CDR3 DNA follows: TGTGCCAGCAGCTTAGGGGCAGTCCAGGGGGATACGCAGTATTTT. The gene calls are TRBV7-9 and TRBJ2-3; TRBD1 might be the D (6 bases). The CDR3 is 15 residues long. The germline V gene has CDR1 SEHNR and CDR2 FQNEAQ (reference sequence). The V end lost 1 base, the J end lost 6 bases, and 14 bases lay between the germline ends.

The J gene is TRBJ2-1, the V gene TRBV5-1, with a possible D match to TRBD2 (6 bases). The CDR3 totals 15 residues. The V gene's germline CDR1 is SGHRS and CDR2 YFSETQ. V gave up 0 bases and J gave up 8 bases, with 15 bases separating them. CDR3 residues: CASSLGSGAVDEQFF. The CDR3, as DNA: TGCGCCAGCAGCTTGGGGTCGGGAGCGGTTGATGAGCAGTTCTTC.

The chain carries TRBV7-2 and TRBJ2-5, with 7 nucleotides matching TRBD2. The V gene end was trimmed by 5 bases and the J gene end by 2 bases; junction bases not matched to a gene: 11. This CDR3 is built from 16 residues. Germline values: CDR1 SGHTA, CDR2 FQGNSA. The DNA for the CDR3 is TGTGCCAGCAGCCTATCTAGCCGGCGGGGGCAAGAGACCCAGTACTTC. As protein: CASSLSSRRGQETQYF.

The rearrangement uses TRBV18 and TRBJ1-4, with 7 bases lining up with TRBD1. CDR1 is KGHSH and CDR2 is LQKENI in the germline V gene. V trimming: 2 bases; J trimming: 5 bases; junction bases outside the gene matches: 2. This CDR3 has 14 residues. The CDR3, as DNA: TGTGCCAGCTCACCAGGGACAGTCAATGAAAAACTGTTTTTT. Translating it yields CASSPGTVNEKLFF.

This clone was detected once. The chain combines TRBV14 with TRBJ2-4; no reliable D call. Germline V gene lookup returns CDR1 SGHDN and CDR2 FVKESK. This CDR3 is 13 amino acids long. V was pared by 3 bases and J by 6 bases, with 9 bases between. The chain's CDR3 is CASSQELTNIQYF. The DNA of the CDR3 is TGTGCCAGCAGCCAGGAACTAACAAACATTCAGTACTTC.

The chain employs TRBV27 and TRBJ1-1; D is unresolved. Germline-derived CDR1 and CDR2 are MNHEY and SMNVEV (reference sequence). V dropped 8 bases and J dropped 6 bases, with 13 bases sitting between them. The CDR3 totals 12 residues. This chain's CDR3 is CASRSYFAEAFF. The CDR3, as DNA: TGTGCCAGCCGATCTTACTTCGCTGAAGCTTTCTTT.

This chain's CDR3 is CASSEKQGALEQYF. CDR3 nucleotides: TGTGCCAGCAGTGAGAAACAGGGGGCCCTCGAGCAGTACTTC. The chain couples TRBV27 to TRBJ2-7, with 9 bases identical to TRBD1. The CDR3 runs 14 residues. Germline trimming cut 5 bases from V and 6 bases from J; bases unmatched to any gene: 8. In germline, CDR1 is MNHEY, CDR2 SMNVEV (reference sequence).

The rearrangement links TRBV19 to TRBJ2-1, with 12 bases aligning to TRBD2. CDR1 is LNHDA and CDR2 is SQIVND in the germline V gene (reference sequence). This CDR3 is built from 15 residues. Germline trimming cut 3 bases from V and 14 bases from J; bases unmatched to any gene: 11. The DNA of the CDR3 is TGTGCCAGTAGTATTATGGCTAGCGGGGGGGCCCTGGAGTTCTTC. Translated, it gives CASSIMASGGALEFF.

CDR3 region: CASTMTPGNEQFF. The CDR3 nucleotides read TGTGCCAGCACGATGACGCCGGGCAATGAGCAGTTCTTC. The chain links TRBV5-6 to TRBJ2-1; D unclear. Trimming pared 6 bases from V and 6 bases from J, leaving 13 bases between. This CDR3 contains 13 residues. Looked up from germline, CDR1 is SGHDT and CDR2 is YYEEEE.

This chain links TRBV2 with TRBJ2-1; D perhaps matches TRBD2 (6 bases). The CDR3 totals 11 residues. Germline CDR1 is SNHLY and CDR2 is FYNNEI. Trimming took off 7 bases at V and 9 bases at J, with 10 bases between the two ends. CDR3 sequence reads: CASNQGGEQFF. The CDR3, as DNA: TGTGCCAGCAACCAGGGAGGTGAGCAGTTCTTC. Supplemented by reference TRBV2 and TRBJ2-1, the full variable domain reads EPEVTQTPSHQVTQMGQEVILRCVPISNHLYFYWYRQILGQKVEFLVSFYNNEISEKSEIFDDQFSVERPDGSNFTLKIRSTKLEDSAMYFCASNQGGEQFFGPGTRLTVL.

The V and J genes are TRBV12-3 or TRBV12-4 and TRBJ2-7, with no clear D. The CDR3 length is 13 residues. V dropped 5 bases and J dropped 2 bases, with 10 bases sitting between them. The CDR3 loop reads CASSLRDTYEQYF. The DNA for the CDR3 is TGTGCCAGCAGTCTTAGAGACACCTACGAGCAGTACTTC.

This rearrangement joins TRBV7-9 to TRBJ1-1, with D possibly TRBD1 on 6 matching bases. This CDR3 has 14 amino acids. V shed 2 bases and J shed 0 bases, with 7 bases lying between them. Germline values: CDR1 SEHNR, CDR2 FQNEAQ (reference sequence). CDR3 amino acids: CASSLQGLNTEAFF. The CDR3 region has the DNA TGTGCCAGCAGCTTACAGGGGCTGAACACTGAAGCTTTCTTT.

In its sample, this clone was seen once. The chain recombines TRBV3-1 (or the pseudogene TRBV3-2) with TRBJ2-5; TRBD2 matches 10 bases. This CDR3 spans 16 amino acids. V lost 1 base to trimming and J lost 0 bases; unmatched junction nucleotides: 2. The V gene's germline CDR1 is LGHDT and CDR2 YNNKEL (reference sequence). CDR3 residues: CASSQGSGGYQETQYF. CDR3 sequence (DNA): TGTGCCAGCAGCCAAGGTAGCGGGGGGTACCAAGAGACCCAGTACTTC.